These T cell receptor beta chains were read from a single sample in a study of blood T cells in healthy people across ages. TCRdb itself ran the 5' RACE reads through MiXCR, one entry per CDR3 protein. Of more than 1.4 million distinct CDR3 sequences in the sample, 42% were seen once. The sample was blood. The receptors stem from a young woman in good health. CDR3s include the opening cysteine and the closing phenylalanine or tryptophan. A D gene is named only where the DNA matches it firmly. Clone size, where shown, is once, few, many, or a class for clones that have expanded.

v_call	d_call	j_call	cdr3_length	clone_size	cdr3_aa	cdr3_nt
TRBV2	-	TRBJ1-2	14	once	CASSEWVSQSGYTF	TGTGCCAGCAGTGAATGGGTCAGCCAGAGTGGCTACACCTTC
TRBV20-1	TRBD1	TRBJ1-1	15	few	CSALLPDRGNTEAFF	TGCAGTGCTCTATTACCTGACAGGGGGAACACTGAAGCTTTCTTT
TRBV12-3/TRBV12-4	-	TRBJ2-7	15	few	CASSSSDSPSYEQYF	TGTGCCAGCAGCTCCTCTGACAGCCCATCTTACGAGCAGTACTTC
TRBV4-1	-	TRBJ2-5	16	-	CASSPPRLAEDNEQYF	TGCGCCAGCAGCCCCCCCCGGCTAGCAGAGGATAATGAGCAGTACTTC
TRBV7-2	-	TRBJ2-3	13	-	CASSVGFQDTQYF	TGTGCCAGCAGCGTAGGCTTTCAAGATACGCAGTATTTT
TRBV14	TRBD1	TRBJ1-2	13	few	CASSQASGGGYTF	TGTGCCAGCAGCCAAGCGTCAGGGGGTGGCTACACCTTC
TRBV12-3/TRBV12-4	TRBD2	TRBJ2-7	15	few	CASSASGRAYNEQYF	TGTGCCAGCAGTGCTAGCGGGAGGGCCTACAATGAGCAGTACTTC
TRBV12-3/TRBV12-4	-	TRBJ1-1	12	-	CASSFGATEAFF	TGTGCCAGCAGTTTCGGGGCGACTGAAGCTTTCTTT
TRBV4-1	-	TRBJ1-1	15	few	CASSQDQGLATEAFF	TGCGCCAGCAGCCAAGATCAGGGTTTGGCCACTGAAGCTTTCTTT
TRBV6-1	-	TRBJ2-3	12	-	CASRLDADTQYF	TGTGCCAGCAGACTAGACGCGGATACGCAGTATTTT
TRBV7-3	TRBD2	TRBJ2-5	14	-	CASSFGGAQGTQYF	TGTGCCAGCAGCTTCGGGGGGGCACAAGGGACCCAGTACTTC
TRBV25-1	-	TRBJ2-1	15	-	CASSEYRGDYNEQFF	TGTGCCAGCAGTGAATACAGGGGGGACTACAATGAGCAGTTCTTC
TRBV29-1	-	TRBJ2-7	12	-	CSVEGGAYEQYF	TGCAGCGTTGAAGGGGGGGCTTACGAGCAGTACTTC
TRBV20-1	TRBD2	TRBJ2-7	15	-	CSARGPTGGSYEQYF	TGCAGTGCTAGAGGACCCACAGGCGGGAGTTACGAGCAGTACTTC
TRBV2	TRBD1	TRBJ2-3	14	few	CATQGVTSTDTQYF	TGTGCCACCCAGGGGGTTACAAGCACAGATACGCAGTATTTT
TRBV6-1	TRBD2	TRBJ2-5	17	-	CASSDQPIAGPYNEQYF	TGTGCCAGCAGTGACCAACCGATAGCGGGCCCCTACAATGAGCAGTACTTC
TRBV6-1	TRBD1	TRBJ1-1	14	-	CASRGQGAYTEAFF	TGTGCCAGCAGGGGACAGGGGGCATACACTGAAGCTTTCTTT
TRBV6-1	-	TRBJ2-5	15	-	CASIALDGNQETQYF	TGTGCCAGCATTGCGTTAGACGGCAACCAAGAGACCCAGTACTTC
TRBV2	-	TRBJ2-1	11	-	CASQELARRFF	TGTGCCAGTCAGGAGCTGGCGAGGAGGTTCTTC
TRBV6-5	-	TRBJ2-6	18	-	CASSYQQGRSTGANALTF	TGTGCCAGCAGTTACCAACAGGGGAGGTCTACTGGGGCCAACGCCCTGACTTTC
TRBV14	TRBD1	TRBJ1-2	14	few	CASSPPGQIYGYTF	TGTGCCAGCAGCCCTCCGGGACAGATCTATGGCTACACCTTC
TRBV4-1	TRBD2	TRBJ2-1	19	few	CASSRSHIGTSGSYNEQFF	TGCGCCAGCAGCCGCAGCCATATCGGGACTAGCGGTTCCTACAATGAGCAGTTCTTC
TRBV14	-	TRBJ1-2	15	-	CASSQDVTANYGYTF	TGTGCCAGCAGCCAAGATGTTACAGCTAACTATGGCTACACCTTC
TRBV20-1	-	TRBJ2-4	12	few	CSAPGTRNIQYF	TGCAGTGCCCCGGGGACCAGGAACATTCAGTACTTC
TRBV20-1	-	TRBJ2-3	14	-	CSAPTGPPTDAQYF	TGCAGTGCGCCTACGGGGCCCCCCACAGATGCGCAGTATTTT
TRBV24-1	-	TRBJ2-5	15	few	CATSGTSGDQETQYF	TGTGCCACCAGTGGTACATCGGGGGACCAAGAGACCCAGTACTTC
TRBV10-3	TRBD1	TRBJ2-3	15	-	CAFRDDRGHGNTQYF	TGTGCCTTCAGAGACGACAGGGGGCATGGGAATACGCAGTATTTT
TRBV7-2	-	TRBJ1-4	14	once	CASSFAYSNEKLFF	TGTGCCAGCAGCTTCGCGTACAGCAATGAAAAACTGTTTTTT
TRBV18	-	TRBJ1-2	14	-	CASSPAGDGYGYTF	TGTGCCAGCTCCCCCGCAGGGGATGGTTATGGCTACACCTTC
TRBV20-1	-	TRBJ2-1	16	few	CSARDFDGIAYNEQFF	TGCAGTGCTAGAGATTTCGACGGGATAGCCTACAATGAGCAGTTCTTC
TRBV7-9	TRBD1	TRBJ2-7	13	few	CASSRMTGNEQYF	TGTGCCAGCAGCCGGATGACAGGGAACGAGCAGTACTTC
TRBV28	-	TRBJ2-7	14	-	CASSLIGQTYEQYF	TGTGCCAGCAGCCTAATAGGACAGACCTACGAGCAGTACTTC
TRBV20-1	TRBD2	TRBJ2-1	15	few	CSAPRGSGGRNEQFF	TGCAGTGCTCCCCGGGGTAGCGGGGGGCGGAATGAGCAGTTCTTC
TRBV20-1	-	TRBJ2-3	15	-	CSASHRDGGTDTQYF	TGCAGTGCTAGTCACCGGGACGGTGGCACAGATACGCAGTATTTT